A selection of T cell receptor beta chains follows, all from one sample in a study of cytomegalovirus exposure and HLA in healthy donors. Assay used: immunoSEQ multiplex PCR; TCRdb lists only in-frame clones, some missing. The sample consists of 100,000 or so clones, about four fifths of them appearing once. The sample comprised PBMCs. The source is a woman aged 40 to 50 in good health and CMV-seronegative. The CDR3 runs from the conserved cysteine through the conserved F or W. Fields, in order: CDR3 protein, CDR3 DNA, D gene, J gene, clone size, V gene. A D gene is named only where the DNA matches it firmly. Clone size is shown for a subset of rows, as once, few, many or a class of expanded clone.

cdr3_aa: CASSLSDQGRGYTF
cdr3_nt: TGTGCCAGCAGCTTGTCAGACCAGGGTCGGGGCTACACCTTC
d_call: NA
j_call: TRBJ1-2
clone_size: NA
v_call: TRBV5-6

cdr3_aa: CASSSGGGRRNSPLHF
cdr3_nt: TGTGCCAGCAGCTCGGGGGGGGGACGGCGAAATTCACCCCTCCACTTT
d_call: NA
j_call: TRBJ1-6
clone_size: NA
v_call: TRBV5-6

cdr3_aa: CASSGGGGPSYEQYF
cdr3_nt: TGTGCCAGCAGTGGGGGAGGAGGACCCTCCTACGAGCAGTACTTC
d_call: NA
j_call: TRBJ2-7
clone_size: NA
v_call: TRBV6-1

cdr3_aa: CASSQDSDISGGLADTQYF
cdr3_nt: TGTGCCAGCAGCCAAGATTCCGATATTTCCGGGGGGCTTGCAGATACGCAGTATTTT
d_call: NA
j_call: TRBJ2-3
clone_size: NA
v_call: TRBV4-2

cdr3_aa: CASSLQVSRSNGYTF
cdr3_nt: TGTGCCAGCAGCCTACAGGTCTCTCGGTCTAATGGCTACACCTTC
d_call: NA
j_call: TRBJ1-2
clone_size: NA
v_call: TRBV5-4

cdr3_aa: CARSLGRGRGLYLDTEAFF
cdr3_nt: TGTGCCAGAAGCTTGGGCAGGGGGCGGGGGCTTTATCTGGACACTGAAGCTTTCTTT
d_call: TRBD1
j_call: TRBJ1-1
clone_size: NA
v_call: TRBV5-3

cdr3_aa: CASSISGYSNQPQHF
cdr3_nt: TGTGCCAGTAGTATCTCGGGTTATAGCAATCAGCCCCAGCATTTT
d_call: NA
j_call: TRBJ1-5
clone_size: NA
v_call: TRBV19

cdr3_aa: CASSWGPSSYEQYF
cdr3_nt: TGTGCCAGCAGCTGGGGGCCTAGCTCCTACGAGCAGTACTTC
d_call: NA
j_call: TRBJ2-7
clone_size: NA
v_call: TRBV7-2

cdr3_aa: CASSRGQPHNSPLHF
cdr3_nt: TGTGCCAGCAGCAGAGGACAGCCTCATAATTCACCCCTCCACTTT
d_call: NA
j_call: TRBJ1-6
clone_size: NA
v_call: TRBV5-6

cdr3_aa: CASGSSRGSSTDTQYF
cdr3_nt: TGTGCTAGTGGTTCATCTCGGGGGTCTAGCACAGATACGCAGTATTTT
d_call: NA
j_call: TRBJ2-3
clone_size: NA
v_call: TRBV12-5

cdr3_aa: CASSLSEGFNEQYF
cdr3_nt: TGCGCCAGCAGCTTGTCTGAGGGATTCAACGAGCAGTACTTC
d_call: NA
j_call: TRBJ2-7
clone_size: NA
v_call: TRBV5-1

cdr3_aa: CAWRGDSGGSYEQYF
cdr3_nt: TGTGCCTGGAGGGGGGATAGCGGAGGCTCCTACGAGCAGTACTTC
d_call: NA
j_call: TRBJ2-7
clone_size: NA
v_call: TRBV30

cdr3_aa: CASSQGRSGETQYF
cdr3_nt: TGCGCCAGCAGCCAGGGCCGTAGCGGCGAGACCCAGTACTTC
d_call: NA
j_call: TRBJ2-5
clone_size: few
v_call: TRBV5-1

cdr3_aa: CASRPGTGVGYTF
cdr3_nt: TGTGCCAGCAGACCCGGGACAGGGGTTGGCTACACCTTC
d_call: TRBD1
j_call: TRBJ1-2
clone_size: few
v_call: TRBV6-5

cdr3_aa: CASSIRASGTISGANVLTF
cdr3_nt: TGCGCCAGCAGCATCCGGGCTAGCGGGACCATCTCTGGGGCCAACGTCCTGACTTTC
d_call: TRBD2
j_call: TRBJ2-6
clone_size: NA
v_call: TRBV5-1

cdr3_aa: CASSLSQANYGYTF
cdr3_nt: TGCGCCAGCAGCTTGAGTCAGGCTAACTATGGCTACACCTTC
d_call: NA
j_call: TRBJ1-2
clone_size: NA
v_call: TRBV5-1

cdr3_aa: CASSYDRKYEQYF
cdr3_nt: TGTGCCAGCAGTTACGACAGGAAATACGAGCAGTACTTC
d_call: NA
j_call: TRBJ2-7
clone_size: NA
v_call: TRBV6-5

cdr3_aa: CASSIDLLPTYEQYF
cdr3_nt: TGTGCCAGTAGTATAGACCTACTTCCGACCTACGAGCAGTACTTC
d_call: NA
j_call: TRBJ2-7
clone_size: NA
v_call: TRBV19

cdr3_aa: CSALTARTQYF
cdr3_nt: TGCAGTGCCCTGACAGCCCGTACGCAGTATTTT
d_call: NA
j_call: TRBJ2-3
clone_size: NA
v_call: TRBV20-1

cdr3_aa: CSVHPFEVDRNTEAFF
cdr3_nt: TGCAGCGTGCACCCCTTTGAGGTGGACAGGAACACTGAAGCTTTCTTT
d_call: NA
j_call: TRBJ1-1
clone_size: once
v_call: TRBV29-1

cdr3_aa: CASSQQGSSGNTIYF
cdr3_nt: TGTGCCAGCAGCCAACAGGGAAGCTCTGGAAACACCATATATTTT
d_call: NA
j_call: TRBJ1-3
clone_size: few
v_call: TRBV27

cdr3_aa: CASRADRGDYNEQFF
cdr3_nt: TGTGCCAGCAGAGCCGACAGGGGCGACTACAATGAGCAGTTCTTC
d_call: TRBD1
j_call: TRBJ2-1
clone_size: NA
v_call: TRBV6-5

cdr3_aa: CASSLSFGGTGIF
cdr3_nt: TGCGCCAGCAGCTTGAGTTTTGGCGGGACAGGGATCTTC
d_call: TRBD1
j_call: TRBJ1-2
clone_size: few
v_call: TRBV5-1

cdr3_aa: CASSYSSGGYTF
cdr3_nt: TGTGCCAGCAGTTACTCGTCGGGTGGCTACACCTTC
d_call: NA
j_call: TRBJ1-2
clone_size: NA
v_call: TRBV6-5

cdr3_aa: CASSPTGVAGNSPLHF
cdr3_nt: TGTGCCAGCAGTCCTACAGGGGTTGCGGGGAATTCACCCCTCCACTTT
d_call: TRBD1
j_call: TRBJ1-6
clone_size: NA
v_call: TRBV2